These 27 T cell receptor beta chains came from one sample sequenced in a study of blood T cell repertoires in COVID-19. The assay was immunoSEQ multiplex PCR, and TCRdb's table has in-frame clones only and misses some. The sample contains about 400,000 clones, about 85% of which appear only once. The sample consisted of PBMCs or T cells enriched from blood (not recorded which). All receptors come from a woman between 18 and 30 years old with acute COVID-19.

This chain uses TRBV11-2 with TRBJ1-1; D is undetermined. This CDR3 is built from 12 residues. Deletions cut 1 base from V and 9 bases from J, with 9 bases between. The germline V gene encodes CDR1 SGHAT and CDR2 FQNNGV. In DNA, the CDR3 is TGTGCCAGCAGCTTAGGTGGGGAGAAAGCTTTCTTT. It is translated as CASSLGGEKAFF.

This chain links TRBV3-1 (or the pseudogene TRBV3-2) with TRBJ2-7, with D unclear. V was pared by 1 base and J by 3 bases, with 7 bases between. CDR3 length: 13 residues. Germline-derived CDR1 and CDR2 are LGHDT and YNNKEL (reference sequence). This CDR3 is CASSQGQFYEQYF. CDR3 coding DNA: TGTGCCAGCAGCCAAGGACAATTCTACGAGCAGTACTTC.

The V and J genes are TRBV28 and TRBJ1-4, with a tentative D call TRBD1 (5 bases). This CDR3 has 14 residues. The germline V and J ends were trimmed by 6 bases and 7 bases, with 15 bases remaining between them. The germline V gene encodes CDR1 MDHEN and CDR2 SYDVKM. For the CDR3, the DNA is TGTGCCAGCAGCCTTGGGGGGGTGGGTGAAAAACTGTTTTTT. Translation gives CASSLGGVGEKLFF.

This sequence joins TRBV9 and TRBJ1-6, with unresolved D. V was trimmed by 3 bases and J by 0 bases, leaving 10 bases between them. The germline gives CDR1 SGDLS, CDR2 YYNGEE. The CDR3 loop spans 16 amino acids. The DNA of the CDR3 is TGTGCCAGCAGCGGCGCAGACACCTCCTATAATTCACCCCTCCACTTT. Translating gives CASSGADTSYNSPLHF.

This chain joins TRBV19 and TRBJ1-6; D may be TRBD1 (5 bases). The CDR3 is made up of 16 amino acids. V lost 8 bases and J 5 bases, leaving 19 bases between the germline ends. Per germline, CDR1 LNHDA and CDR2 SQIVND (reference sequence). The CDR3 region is CASERDRRHHNSPLHF. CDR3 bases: TGTGCCAGTGAGCGGGACCGACGACACCATAATTCACCCCTCCACTTT.

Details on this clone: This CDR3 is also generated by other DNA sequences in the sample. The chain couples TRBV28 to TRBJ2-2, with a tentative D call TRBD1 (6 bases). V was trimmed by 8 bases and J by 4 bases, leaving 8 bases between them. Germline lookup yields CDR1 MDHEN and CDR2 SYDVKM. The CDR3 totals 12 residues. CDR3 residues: CASRRGTGELFF. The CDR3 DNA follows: TGTGCCAGCCGCAGGGGCACCGGGGAGCTGTTTTTT.

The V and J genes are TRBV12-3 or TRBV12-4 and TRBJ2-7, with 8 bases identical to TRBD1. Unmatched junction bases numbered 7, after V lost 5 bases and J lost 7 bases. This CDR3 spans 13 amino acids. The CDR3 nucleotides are TGTGCCAGCAGTCGACAGGGGTCGGGGGAGCAGTACTTC. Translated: CASSRQGSGEQYF.

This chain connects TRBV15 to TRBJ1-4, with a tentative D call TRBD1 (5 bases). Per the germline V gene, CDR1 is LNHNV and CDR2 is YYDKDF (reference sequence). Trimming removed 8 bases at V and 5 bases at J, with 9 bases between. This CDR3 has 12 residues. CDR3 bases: TGTGCCACCTCAGGGCGGAATGAAAAACTGTTTTTT. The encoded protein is CATSGRNEKLFF.

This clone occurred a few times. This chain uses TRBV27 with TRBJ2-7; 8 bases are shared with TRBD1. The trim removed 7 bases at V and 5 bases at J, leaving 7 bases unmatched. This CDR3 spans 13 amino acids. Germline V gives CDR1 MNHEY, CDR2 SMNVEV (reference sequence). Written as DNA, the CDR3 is TGTGCCAGCATTAGGACAGGGTCCCACGAGCAGTACTTC. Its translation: CASIRTGSHEQYF.

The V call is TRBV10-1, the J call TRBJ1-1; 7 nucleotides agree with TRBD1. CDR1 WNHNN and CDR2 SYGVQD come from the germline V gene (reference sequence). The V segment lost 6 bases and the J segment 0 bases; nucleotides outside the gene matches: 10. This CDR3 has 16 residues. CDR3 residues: CASSFGQAGMNTEAFF. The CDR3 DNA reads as TGCGCCAGCAGCTTCGGACAGGCCGGAATGAACACTGAAGCTTTCTTT.

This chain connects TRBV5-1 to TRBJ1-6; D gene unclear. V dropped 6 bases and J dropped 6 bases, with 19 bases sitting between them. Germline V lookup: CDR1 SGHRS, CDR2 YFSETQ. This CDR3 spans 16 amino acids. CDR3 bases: TGCGCCAGCACCCTGTCGGGCGCGGGCCTTAATTCACCCCTCCACTTT. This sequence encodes CASTLSGAGLNSPLHF.

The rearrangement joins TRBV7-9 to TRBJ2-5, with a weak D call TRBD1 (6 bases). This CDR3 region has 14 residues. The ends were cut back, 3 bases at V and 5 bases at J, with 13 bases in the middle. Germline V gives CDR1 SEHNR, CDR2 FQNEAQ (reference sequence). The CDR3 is CASSFRQERETQYF. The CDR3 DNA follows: TGTGCCAGCAGCTTCAGACAGGAAAGGGAGACCCAGTACTTC.

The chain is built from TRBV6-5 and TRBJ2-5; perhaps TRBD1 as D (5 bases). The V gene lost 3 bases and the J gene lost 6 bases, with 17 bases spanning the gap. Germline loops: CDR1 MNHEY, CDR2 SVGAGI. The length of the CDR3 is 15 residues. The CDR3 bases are TGTGCCAGCAGTTATAATATAAGGGGCGCGAAGACCCAGTACTTC. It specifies CASSYNIRGAKTQYF.

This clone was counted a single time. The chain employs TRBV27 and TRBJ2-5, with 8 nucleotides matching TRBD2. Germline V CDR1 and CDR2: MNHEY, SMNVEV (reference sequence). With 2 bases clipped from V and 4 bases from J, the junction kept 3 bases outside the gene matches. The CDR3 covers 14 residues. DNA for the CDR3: TGTGCCAGCAGTTTAAAACTAGCGGCAGAGACCCAGTACTTC. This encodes CASSLKLAAETQYF.

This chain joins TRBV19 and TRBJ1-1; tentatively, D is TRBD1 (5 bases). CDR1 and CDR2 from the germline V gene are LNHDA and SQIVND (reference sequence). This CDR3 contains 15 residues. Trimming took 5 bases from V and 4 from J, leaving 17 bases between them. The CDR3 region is CASSGVGVGGTEAFF. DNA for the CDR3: TGTGCCAGTAGTGGCGTAGGTGTGGGGGGCACTGAAGCTTTCTTT.

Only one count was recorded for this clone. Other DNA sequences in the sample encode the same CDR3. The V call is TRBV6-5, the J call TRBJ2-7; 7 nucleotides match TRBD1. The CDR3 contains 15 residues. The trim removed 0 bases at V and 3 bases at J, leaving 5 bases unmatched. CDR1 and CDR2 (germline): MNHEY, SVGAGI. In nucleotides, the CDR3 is TGTGCCAGCAGTTACTCTCGGGACAGCAGCTACGAGCAGTACTTC. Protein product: CASSYSRDSSYEQYF.

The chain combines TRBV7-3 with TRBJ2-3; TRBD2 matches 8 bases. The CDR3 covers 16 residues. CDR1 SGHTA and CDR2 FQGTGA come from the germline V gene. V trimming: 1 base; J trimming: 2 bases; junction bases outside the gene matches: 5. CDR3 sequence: CASSLSPAGATDTQYF. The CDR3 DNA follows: TGTGCCAGCAGCTTAAGTCCAGCGGGGGCCACAGATACGCAGTATTTT.

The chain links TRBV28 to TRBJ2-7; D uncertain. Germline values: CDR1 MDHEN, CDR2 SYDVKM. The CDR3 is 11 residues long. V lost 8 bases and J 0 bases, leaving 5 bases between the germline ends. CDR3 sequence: CASQISYEQYF. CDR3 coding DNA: TGTGCCAGCCAAATCTCCTACGAGCAGTACTTC.

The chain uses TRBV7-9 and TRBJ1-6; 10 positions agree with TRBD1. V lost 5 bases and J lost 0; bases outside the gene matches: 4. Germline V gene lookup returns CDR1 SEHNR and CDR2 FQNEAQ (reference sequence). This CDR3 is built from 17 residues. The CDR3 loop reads CASSGQGGSSYNSPLHF. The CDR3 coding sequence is TGTGCCAGCAGCGGACAGGGGGGGAGCTCCTATAATTCACCCCTCCACTTT.

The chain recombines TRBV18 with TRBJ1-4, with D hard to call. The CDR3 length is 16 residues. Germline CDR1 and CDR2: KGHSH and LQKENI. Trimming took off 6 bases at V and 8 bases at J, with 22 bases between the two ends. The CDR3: CASSRQPGPRREKLFF. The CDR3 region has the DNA TGTGCCAGCTCCCGACAACCGGGCCCGAGGAGGGAAAAACTGTTTTTT.

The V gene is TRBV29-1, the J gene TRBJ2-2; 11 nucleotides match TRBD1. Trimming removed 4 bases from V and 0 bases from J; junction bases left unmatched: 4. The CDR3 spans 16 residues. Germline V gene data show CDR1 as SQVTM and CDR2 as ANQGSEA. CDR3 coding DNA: TGCAGCGTTGTGTTGGGACAGGGGGCGAACACCGGGGAGCTGTTTTTT. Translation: CSVVLGQGANTGELFF.

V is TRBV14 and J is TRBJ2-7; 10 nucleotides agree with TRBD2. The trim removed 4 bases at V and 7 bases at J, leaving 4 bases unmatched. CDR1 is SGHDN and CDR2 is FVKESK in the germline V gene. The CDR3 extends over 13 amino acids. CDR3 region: CASSRTSGAEQYF. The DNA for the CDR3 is TGTGCCAGCAGCCGGACTAGCGGCGCAGAGCAGTACTTC.

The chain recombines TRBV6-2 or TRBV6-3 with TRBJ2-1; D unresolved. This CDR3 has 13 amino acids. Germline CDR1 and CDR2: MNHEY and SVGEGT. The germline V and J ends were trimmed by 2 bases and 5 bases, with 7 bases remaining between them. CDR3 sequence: CASSYLLNNEQFF. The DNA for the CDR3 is TGTGCCAGCAGTTACCTACTTAACAATGAGCAGTTCTTC.

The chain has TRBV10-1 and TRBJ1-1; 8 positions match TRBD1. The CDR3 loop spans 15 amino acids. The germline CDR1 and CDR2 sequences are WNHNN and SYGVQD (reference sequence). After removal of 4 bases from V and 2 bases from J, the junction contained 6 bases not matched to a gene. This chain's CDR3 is CASSAGTGDNTEAFF. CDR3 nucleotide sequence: TGCGCCAGCAGTGCCGGGACAGGTGACAACACTGAAGCTTTCTTT.

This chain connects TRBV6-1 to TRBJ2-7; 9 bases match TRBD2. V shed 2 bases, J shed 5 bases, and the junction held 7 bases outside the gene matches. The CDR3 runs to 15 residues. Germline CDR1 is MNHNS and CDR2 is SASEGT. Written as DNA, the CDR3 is TGTGCCAGCAGTGAACTGGCGGGAGGGCCGAACGAGCAGTACTTC. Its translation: CASSELAGGPNEQYF.

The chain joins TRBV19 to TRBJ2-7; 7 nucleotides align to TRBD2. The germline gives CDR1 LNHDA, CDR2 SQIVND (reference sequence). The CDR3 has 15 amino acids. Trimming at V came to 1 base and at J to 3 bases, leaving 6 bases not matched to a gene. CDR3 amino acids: CASSIGGSGDYEQYF. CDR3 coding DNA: TGTGCCAGTAGTATAGGAGGAAGCGGGGACTACGAGCAGTACTTC.

The CDR3 DNA is TGTGCCAGCAGCTCCGCCCTAGTCTCTACGCAGTATTTT. It is translated as CASSSALVSTQYF. This rearrangement joins TRBV7-8 to TRBJ2-3; no clear D gene. V lost 4 bases to trimming and J lost 8 bases, with 13 bases between them. This CDR3 spans 13 amino acids. In germline, CDR1 is SGHVS, CDR2 FQNEAQ. Based on the CDR3 plus reference TRBV7-8 and TRBJ2-3, the full variable domain is GAGVSQSPRYKVAKRGQDVALRCDPISGHVSLFWYQQALGQGPEFLTYFQNEAQLDKSGLPSDRFFAERPEGSVSTLKIQRTQQEDSAVYLCASSSALVSTQYFGPGTRLTVL.